Listed here is a single T cell receptor (beta chain). Trimming removed 4 bases from V and 2 bases from J, with 9 bases in between. Germline V gives CDR1 SQVTM, CDR2 ANQGSEA. This CDR3 comprises 12 residues. This sample was included in a study of cytomegalovirus exposure and HLA in healthy donors. Use of 60 Vbeta and 13 Jbeta primers characterized the PCR. Assay used: immunoSEQ multiplex PCR; TCRdb lists only in-frame clones, some missing. The data contain tens of thousands of clones, 55% to 70% of them singletons. The gene calls are TRBV29-1 and TRBJ2-7; possibly TRBD2 for D (7 bases). What was sequenced was PBMCs. The origin of this receptor is a woman in her thirties or forties in good health and CMV-seropositive. The CDR3 loop reads CSVGGGPYEQYF. As DNA, the CDR3 is TGCAGCGTTGGGGGGGGGCCCTACGAGCAGTACTTC.